Listed below are T cell receptor beta chains from one sample, sequenced in a study of siplizumab effects on memory and regulatory T cells. The table came from immunoSEQ multiplex PCR; TCRdb's copy has only in-frame clones and leaves some out. The sample yields some 7,200 clones, around 72% seen once. The sequencing sample was made of effector memory CD8+ T cells sorted from blood. These receptors were taken from a human donor in good health. CDR3s include the opening cysteine and the closing phenylalanine or tryptophan.

J gene: TRBJ2-6; CDR3 length: 15; V gene: TRBV6-1; CDR3 protein: CASSASSSGANVLTF
J gene: TRBJ1-5; CDR3 length: 13; V gene: TRBV27; CDR3 protein: CASSNYSNQPQHF
J gene: TRBJ2-7; CDR3 length: 16; V gene: TRBV21-1; CDR3 protein: CASSKGLATFSYEQYF
J gene: TRBJ2-7; CDR3 length: 14; V gene: TRBV30; CDR3 protein: CAWRGDRGPYEQYF
J gene: TRBJ2-4; CDR3 length: 15; V gene: TRBV5-1; CDR3 protein: CASSLDRFLENIQYF
J gene: TRBJ2-7; CDR3 length: 13; V gene: TRBV30; CDR3 protein: CAWSEGLGAEQYF
J gene: TRBJ2-5; CDR3 length: 16; V gene: TRBV6-6; CDR3 protein: CASSHRTGEFQETQYF
J gene: TRBJ2-6; CDR3 length: 17; V gene: TRBV5-6; CDR3 protein: CASNSVNSHKSGQRPDF
J gene: TRBJ2-1; CDR3 length: 17; V gene: TRBV25-1; CDR3 protein: CASSEGAGAPVKSEQFF
J gene: TRBJ2-1; CDR3 length: 14; V gene: TRBV2; CDR3 protein: CASSEWEPFNEQFF
J gene: TRBJ2-3; CDR3 length: 15; V gene: TRBV5-1; CDR3 protein: CASSLESGPTDTQYF
J gene: TRBJ2-5; CDR3 length: 18; V gene: TRBV5-1; CDR3 protein: CASSFDLGPPETKETQYF
J gene: TRBJ1-5; CDR3 length: 16; V gene: TRBV13; CDR3 protein: CASSFAEGGSNQPQHF
J gene: TRBJ2-5; CDR3 length: 13; V gene: TRBV15; CDR3 protein: CATSRGGDETQYF
J gene: TRBJ2-7; CDR3 length: 15; V gene: TRBV9; CDR3 protein: CASSVAGGLGYEQYF
J gene: TRBJ2-1; CDR3 length: 16; V gene: TRBV6-6; CDR3 protein: CASSSTSTSSYNEQFF
J gene: TRBJ2-3; CDR3 length: 15; V gene: TRBV6-1; CDR3 protein: CASSESSGSTDTQYF